This TCR beta chain was captured in a study of shared clonotypes between healthy human individuals. On this clone itself: No antigen is known for it.

The table came from immunoSEQ multiplex PCR; TCRdb's copy has only in-frame clones and leaves some out. This table has roughly 2 million clones, more than 90% appearing once. Study observations and caveats: The study found approximately 5% of naive CD4 clonotypes shared across a handful of donors.

The V end was cut by 3 bases, the J end by 5 bases, with 10 bases between. CDR1 WSHSY and CDR2 SAAADI come from the germline V gene. The CDR3 consists of 13 residues. V is TRBV10-2 and J is TRBJ1-2, with no clear D. The sequencing input was naive CD4+ T cells sorted from blood. The subset here: CD45RA+ positively selected. The clonotype was recovered from a man younger than 35 in good health. The CDR3 loop reads CASSEGPWYGYTF. The CDR3, as DNA: TGCGCCAGCAGTGAAGGGCCTTGGTATGGCTACACCTTC.